This T cell receptor beta chain was observed in a study of blood T cell repertoires in COVID-19. Study-wide context: Acute and convalescent COVID-19 specimens originated in the United States, Italy and Spain.

Germline lookup yields CDR1 LGHNA and CDR2 YSLEER. V was shortened by 1 base and J by 1 base, with 11 bases between the two germline ends. The CDR3 has 15 residues. Clones were read by immunoSEQ multiplex PCR, and TCRdb kept only the in-frame ones, dropping some. Found here are about 180,000 clones, nearly 90% of them singletons; the top ten hold around 2.3%. V gene TRBV4-3 combines with J gene TRBJ2-7; TRBD1 might be the D (5 bases). The clonotype comes from a woman aged 40 to 50 with acute COVID-19. What was sequenced was PBMCs or T cells enriched from blood (not recorded which). DNA for the CDR3: TGCGCCAGCAGCCAAGTGATAGGGGCATCCTACGAGCAGTACTTC. Amino acid sequence: CASSQVIGASYEQYF.